This T cell receptor (beta chain) was recovered during a study of blood T cell repertoires in COVID-19. Study at large: The samples span acute and convalescent COVID-19 from the United States, Italy and Spain. Sources were T cells, B-cell-depleted T cells, or PBMCs; the material itself was cDNA or gDNA.

Produced via immunoSEQ multiplex PCR; TCRdb's table is partial and in-frame only. The sample shows over 400,000 clones, roughly nine tenths of them seen only once. Seattle enrolled patients during active infection and tracked them longitudinally. The CDR3 is 15 amino acids. The ends lost 2 bases at V and 5 bases at J; junction bases unmatched: 8. From germline, CDR1 is SGHVS and CDR2 FQNEAQ. This clone was seen only once. The J gene is TRBJ1-2, the V gene TRBV7-8; TRBD1 agrees at 7 bases. Material: peripheral blood. This TCR was recovered from a woman between 45 and 65 years old with COVID-19, enrolled during active disease. CDR3 protein: CASSLNYQGGYGYTF. CDR3 DNA: TGTGCCAGCAGCTTAAACTATCAGGGGGGATATGGCTACACCTTC.